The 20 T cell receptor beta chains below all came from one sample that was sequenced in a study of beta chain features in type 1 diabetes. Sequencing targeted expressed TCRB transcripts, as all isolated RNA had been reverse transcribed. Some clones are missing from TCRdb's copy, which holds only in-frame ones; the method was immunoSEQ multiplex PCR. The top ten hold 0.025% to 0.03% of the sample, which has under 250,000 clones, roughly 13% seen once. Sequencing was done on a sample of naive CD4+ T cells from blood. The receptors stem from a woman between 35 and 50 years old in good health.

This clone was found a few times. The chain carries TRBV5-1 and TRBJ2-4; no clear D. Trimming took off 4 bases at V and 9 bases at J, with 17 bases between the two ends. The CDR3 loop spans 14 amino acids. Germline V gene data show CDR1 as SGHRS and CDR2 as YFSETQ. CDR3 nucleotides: TGCGCCAGCAGCCTCATTCTAAGTGGCGGCATTCAGTACTTC. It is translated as CASSLILSGGIQYF.

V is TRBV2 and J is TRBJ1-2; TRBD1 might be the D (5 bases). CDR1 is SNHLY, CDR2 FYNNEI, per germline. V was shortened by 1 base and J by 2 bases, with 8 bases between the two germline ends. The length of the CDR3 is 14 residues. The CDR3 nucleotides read TGTGCCAGCAGTGAAGTTGACAGAAACTATGGCTACACCTTC. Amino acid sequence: CASSEVDRNYGYTF.

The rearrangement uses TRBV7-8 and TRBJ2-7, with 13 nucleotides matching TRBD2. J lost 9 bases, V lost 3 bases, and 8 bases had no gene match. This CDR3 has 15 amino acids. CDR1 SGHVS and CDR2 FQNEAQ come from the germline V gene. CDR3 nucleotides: TGTGCCAGCAGCTTTTCGGGGACTAGCGGGGTTCCGCAGTACTTC. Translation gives CASSFSGTSGVPQYF.

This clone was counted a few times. Here the CDR3 reads CASSGQYSNQPQHF. Here the CDR3 DNA reads TGTGCCAGCAGCGGACAGTATAGCAATCAGCCCCAGCATTTT. The chain employs TRBV9 and TRBJ1-5; D perhaps matches TRBD1 (5 bases). CDR3 length: 14 residues. Per germline, CDR1 SGDLS and CDR2 YYNGEE. V was cut by 3 bases and J by 0 bases, with 7 bases left in between.

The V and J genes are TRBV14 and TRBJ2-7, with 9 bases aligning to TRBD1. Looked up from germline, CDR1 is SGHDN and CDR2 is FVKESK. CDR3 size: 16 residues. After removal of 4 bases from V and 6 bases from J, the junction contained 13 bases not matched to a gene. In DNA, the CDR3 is TGTGCCAGCAGCCGGGGACAGGGAAGATCAGTAGTCGAGCAGTACTTC. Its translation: CASSRGQGRSVVEQYF. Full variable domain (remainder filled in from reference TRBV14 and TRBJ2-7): EAGVTQFPSHSVIEKGQTVTLRCDPISGHDNLYWYRRVMGKEIKFLLHFVKESKQDESGMPNNRFLAERTGGTYSTLKVQPAELEDSGVYFCASSRGQGRSVVEQYFGPGTRLTVT.

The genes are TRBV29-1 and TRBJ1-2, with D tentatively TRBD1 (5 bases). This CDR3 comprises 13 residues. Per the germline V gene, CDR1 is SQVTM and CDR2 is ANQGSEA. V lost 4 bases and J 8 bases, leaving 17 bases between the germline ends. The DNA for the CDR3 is TGCAGCGTTGTCGGGGGATCGGTACAAGGCTACACCTTC. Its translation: CSVVGGSVQGYTF. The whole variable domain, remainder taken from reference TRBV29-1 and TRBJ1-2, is SAVISQKPSRDICQRGTSLTIQCQVDSQVTMMFWYRQQPGQSLTLIATANQGSEATYESGFVIDKFPISRPNLTFSTLTVSNMSPEDSSIYLCSVVGGSVQGYTFGSGTRLTVV.

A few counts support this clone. The DNA for the CDR3 is TGTGCCAGCAGCGTCGGGACAGTTGTGAACACTGAAGCTTTCTTT. It specifies CASSVGTVVNTEAFF. The chain uses TRBV9 and TRBJ1-1; 7 nucleotides agree with TRBD1. This CDR3 comprises 15 residues. Germline-derived CDR1 and CDR2 are SGDLS and YYNGEE. Losses at the gene ends were 2 bases for V and 0 bases for J; bases not matched to a gene: 4.

The CDR3 DNA is TGTGCCAGCAGTCCGGGACAGGGGTGGGAAAAACTGTTTTTT. Amino acids: CASSPGQGWEKLFF. The chain links TRBV11-2 to TRBJ1-4; 10 bases align to TRBD1. CDR3 size: 14 residues. Germline V gives CDR1 SGHAT, CDR2 FQNNGV. Trimming cost V 6 bases and J 8 bases; bases outside gene matches: 6.

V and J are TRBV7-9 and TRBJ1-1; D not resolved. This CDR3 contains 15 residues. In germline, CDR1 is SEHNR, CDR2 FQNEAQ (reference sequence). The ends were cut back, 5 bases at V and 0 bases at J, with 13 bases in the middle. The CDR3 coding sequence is TGTGCCAGCAGCCACTTTGGGCTCTTGAACACTGAAGCTTTCTTT. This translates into CASSHFGLLNTEAFF.

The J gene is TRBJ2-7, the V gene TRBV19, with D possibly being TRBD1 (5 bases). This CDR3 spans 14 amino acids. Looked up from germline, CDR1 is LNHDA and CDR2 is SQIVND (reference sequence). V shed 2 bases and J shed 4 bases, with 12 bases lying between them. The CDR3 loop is CASSISQGEYEQYF. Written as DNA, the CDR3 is TGTGCCAGTAGTATAAGCCAGGGTGAATACGAGCAGTACTTC.

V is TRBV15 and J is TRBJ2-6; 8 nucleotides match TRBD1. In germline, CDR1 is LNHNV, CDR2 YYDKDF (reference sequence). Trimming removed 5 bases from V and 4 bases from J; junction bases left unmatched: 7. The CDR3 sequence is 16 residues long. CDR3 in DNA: TGTGCCACCAGCGAACGACAGGGGTCGGGGGCCAACGTCCTGACTTTC. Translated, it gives CATSERQGSGANVLTF.

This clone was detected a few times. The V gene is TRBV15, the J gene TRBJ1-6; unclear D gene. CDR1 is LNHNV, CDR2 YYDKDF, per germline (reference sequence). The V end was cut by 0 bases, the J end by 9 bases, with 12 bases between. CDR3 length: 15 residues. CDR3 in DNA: TGTGCCACCAGCAGAGACAGGCCGAAGGTTTCACCCCTCCACTTT. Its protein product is CATSRDRPKVSPLHF. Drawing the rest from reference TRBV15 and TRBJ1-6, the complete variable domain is DAMVIQNPRYQVTQFGKPVTLSCSQTLNHNVMYWYQQKSSQAPKLLFHYYDKDFNNEADTPDNFQSRRPNTSFCFLDIRSPGLGDTAMYLCATSRDRPKVSPLHFGNGTRLTVT.

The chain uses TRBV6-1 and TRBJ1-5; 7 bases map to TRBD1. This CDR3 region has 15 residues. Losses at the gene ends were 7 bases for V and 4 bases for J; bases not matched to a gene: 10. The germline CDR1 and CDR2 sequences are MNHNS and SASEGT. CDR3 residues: CASTRRGQSNQPQHF. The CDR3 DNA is TGTGCCAGCACGCGAAGGGGGCAGTCGAATCAGCCCCAGCATTTT.

CDR3 region: CASSLVGLRENIQYF. The CDR3 bases are TGTGCCAGCAGCTTGGTAGGCCTCAGGGAAAACATTCAGTACTTC. The J gene is TRBJ2-4, the V gene TRBV5-4; maybe TRBD1 (5 bases). The germline CDR1 and CDR2 sequences are SGHNT and YYREEE (reference sequence). The germline V and J ends were trimmed by 0 bases and 5 bases, with 12 bases remaining between them. The CDR3 length is 15 residues.

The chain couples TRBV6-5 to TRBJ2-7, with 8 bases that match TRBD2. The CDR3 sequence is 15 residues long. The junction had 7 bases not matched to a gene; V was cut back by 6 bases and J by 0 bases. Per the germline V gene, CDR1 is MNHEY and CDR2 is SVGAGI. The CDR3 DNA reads TGTGCCAGCAGGAGTCCGGCGGGGGGCTCCTACGAGCAGTACTTC. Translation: CASRSPAGGSYEQYF.

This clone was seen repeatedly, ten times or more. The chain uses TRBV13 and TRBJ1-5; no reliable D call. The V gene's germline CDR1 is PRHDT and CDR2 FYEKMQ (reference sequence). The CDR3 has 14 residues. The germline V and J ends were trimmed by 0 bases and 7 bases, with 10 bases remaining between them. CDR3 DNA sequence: TGTGCCAGCAGCTTAGGCGGGGTTCCCCAGCCCCAGCATTTT. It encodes CASSLGGVPQPQHF. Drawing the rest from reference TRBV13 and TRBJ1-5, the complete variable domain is AAGVIQSPRHLIKEKRETATLKCYPIPRHDTVYWYQQGPGQDPQFLISFYEKMQSDKGSIPDRFSAQQFSDYHSELNMSSLELGDSALYFCASSLGGVPQPQHFGDGTRLSIL.

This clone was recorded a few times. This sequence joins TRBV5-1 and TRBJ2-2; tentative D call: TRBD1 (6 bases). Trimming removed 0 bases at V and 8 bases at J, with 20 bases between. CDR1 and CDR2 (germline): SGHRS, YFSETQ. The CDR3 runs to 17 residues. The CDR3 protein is CASSLEGARGATGELFF. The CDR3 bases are TGCGCCAGCAGCTTGGAGGGTGCCAGGGGCGCAACGGGGGAGCTGTTTTTT.

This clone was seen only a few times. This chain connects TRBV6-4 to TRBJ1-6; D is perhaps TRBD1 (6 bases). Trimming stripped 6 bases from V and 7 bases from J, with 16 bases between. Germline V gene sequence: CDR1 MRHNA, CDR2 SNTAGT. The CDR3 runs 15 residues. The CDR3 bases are TGTGCCAGCAGCGGCGAACAGGGTCCAAATTCACCCCTCCACTTT. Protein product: CASSGEQGPNSPLHF.

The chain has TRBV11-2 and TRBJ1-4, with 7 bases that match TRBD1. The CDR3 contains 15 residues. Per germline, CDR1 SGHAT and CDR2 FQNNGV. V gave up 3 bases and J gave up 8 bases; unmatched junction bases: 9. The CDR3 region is CASSLTGPLDEKLFF. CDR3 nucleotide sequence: TGTGCCAGCAGCTTGACAGGGCCTTTGGACGAAAAACTGTTTTTT.

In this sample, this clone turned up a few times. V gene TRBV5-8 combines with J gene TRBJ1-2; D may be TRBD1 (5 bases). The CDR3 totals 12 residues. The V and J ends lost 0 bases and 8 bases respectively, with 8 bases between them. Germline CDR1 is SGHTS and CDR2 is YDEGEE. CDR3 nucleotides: TGTGCCAGCAGCTTGGGGGGCAGGGGCTACACCTTC. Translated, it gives CASSLGGRGYTF.